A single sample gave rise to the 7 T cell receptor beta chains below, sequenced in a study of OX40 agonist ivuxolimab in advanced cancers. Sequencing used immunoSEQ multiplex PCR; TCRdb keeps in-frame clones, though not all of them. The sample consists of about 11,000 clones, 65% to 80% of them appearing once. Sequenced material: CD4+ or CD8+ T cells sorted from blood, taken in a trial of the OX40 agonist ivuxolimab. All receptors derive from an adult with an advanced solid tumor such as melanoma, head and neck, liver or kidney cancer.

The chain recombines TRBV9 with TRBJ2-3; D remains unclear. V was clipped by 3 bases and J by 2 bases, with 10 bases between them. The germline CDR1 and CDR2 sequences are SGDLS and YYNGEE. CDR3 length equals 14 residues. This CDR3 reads CASSELYDTDTQYF. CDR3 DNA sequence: TGTGCCAGCAGCGAACTATACGACACAGATACGCAGTATTTT.

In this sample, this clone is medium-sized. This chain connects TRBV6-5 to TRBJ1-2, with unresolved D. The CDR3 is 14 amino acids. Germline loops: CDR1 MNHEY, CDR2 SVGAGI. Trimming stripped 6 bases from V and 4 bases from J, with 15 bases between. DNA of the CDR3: TGTGCCAGCAGCCCGGTAGAGGACCTCTATGGCTACACCTTC. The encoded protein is CASSPVEDLYGYTF.

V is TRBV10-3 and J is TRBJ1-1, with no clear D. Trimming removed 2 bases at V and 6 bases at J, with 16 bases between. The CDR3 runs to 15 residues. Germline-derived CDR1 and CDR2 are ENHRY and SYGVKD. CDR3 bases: TGTGCCATCAGTGAGGACCTGGGTTTATTTTCTGAAGCTTTCTTT. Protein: CAISEDLGLFSEAFF.

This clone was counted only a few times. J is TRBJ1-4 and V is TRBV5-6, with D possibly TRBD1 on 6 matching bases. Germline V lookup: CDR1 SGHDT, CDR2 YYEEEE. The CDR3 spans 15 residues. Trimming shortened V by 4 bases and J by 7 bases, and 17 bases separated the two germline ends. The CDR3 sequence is CASSPGGRGAEKLFF. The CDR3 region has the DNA TGTGCCAGCAGCCCCGGGGGCAGGGGAGCTGAAAAACTGTTTTTT.

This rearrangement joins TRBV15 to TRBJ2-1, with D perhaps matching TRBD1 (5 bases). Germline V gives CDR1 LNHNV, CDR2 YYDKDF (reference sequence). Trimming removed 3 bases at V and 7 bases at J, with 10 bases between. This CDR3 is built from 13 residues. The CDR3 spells CATSSPPGNEQFF. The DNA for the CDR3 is TGTGCCACCAGCAGCCCCCCAGGGAATGAGCAGTTCTTC.

Written as DNA, the CDR3 is TGTGCCAGCAGCTTGGATGTAGGAAGTGAAAAACTGTTTTTT. This gives the protein CASSLDVGSEKLFF. The chain recombines TRBV5-4 with TRBJ1-4; D gene uncertain. In germline, CDR1 is SGHNT, CDR2 YYREEE (reference sequence). V was shortened by 0 bases and J by 7 bases, with 10 bases between the two germline ends. This CDR3 comprises 14 residues.

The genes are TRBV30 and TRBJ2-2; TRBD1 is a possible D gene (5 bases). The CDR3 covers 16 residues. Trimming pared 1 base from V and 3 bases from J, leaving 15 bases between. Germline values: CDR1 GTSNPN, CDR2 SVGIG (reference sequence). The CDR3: CAWSESGSPYTGELFF. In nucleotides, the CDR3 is TGTGCCTGGAGTGAATCAGGGTCCCCCTACACCGGGGAGCTGTTTTTT.